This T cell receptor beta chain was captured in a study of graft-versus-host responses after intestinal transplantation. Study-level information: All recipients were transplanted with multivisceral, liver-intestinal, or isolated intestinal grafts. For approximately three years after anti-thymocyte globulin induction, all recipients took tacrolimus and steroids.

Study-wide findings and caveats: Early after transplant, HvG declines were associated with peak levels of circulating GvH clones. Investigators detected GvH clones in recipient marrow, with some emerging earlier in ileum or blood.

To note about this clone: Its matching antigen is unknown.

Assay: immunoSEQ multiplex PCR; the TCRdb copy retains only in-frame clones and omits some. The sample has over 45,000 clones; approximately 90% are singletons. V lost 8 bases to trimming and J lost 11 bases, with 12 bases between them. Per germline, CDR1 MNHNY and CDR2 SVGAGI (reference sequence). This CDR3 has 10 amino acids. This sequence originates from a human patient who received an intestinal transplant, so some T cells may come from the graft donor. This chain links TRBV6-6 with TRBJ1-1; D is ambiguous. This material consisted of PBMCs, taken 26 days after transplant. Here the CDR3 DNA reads TGTGCCAGCGGATATGCGGAGGCTTTCTTT. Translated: CASGYAEAFF.